The clone carrying this T cell receptor (beta chain) was seen many times. The antigen is undetermined. The CDR3 is made up of 15 amino acids. After removal of 9 bases from V and 4 bases from J, the junction contained 6 bases not matched to a gene. Germline CDR1 and CDR2: MNHNS and SASEGT. Reverse transcription of about 500 ng total RNA with a constant-region primer produced TCR beta cDNA. What produced the TCR beta libraries was three nested multiplex PCR rounds using slightly modified ARM-PCR. With TRBV1-TRBV30 forward primers and a C-beta reverse primer, the first two PCR rounds were run for about 10 cycles each. TCRdb processed the multiplex PCR reads anew with MiXCR; each CDR3 protein has one entry. The table records roughly 86,000 distinct CDR3 sequences, about 70% of them present only once. The data originate from a study of tumor-infiltrating lymphocytes in primary liver carcinoma. About the research overall: Spanning 30 to 69 years of age, the patients were men and women. Stage T1-T3 N0M0 tumors spanned roughly 4 to 11 cm.

The study's findings and limits: A significantly higher top-250-clone fraction was found in tumors than in blood (p = 0.039).

Between roughly 17 and 30 mg of unsorted bulk tissue served as the source from which RNA and DNA were co-extracted. V usage is TRBV6-1 and J usage is TRBJ2-2; TRBD2 matches 12 bases. Material: tumor-adjacent normal liver tissue. The receptor comes from a man aged 35-49 years with primary liver carcinoma and hepatitis B virus infection. This chain's CDR3 is CASILAGGATGELFF. The CDR3 DNA reads as TGTGCCAGTATACTAGCGGGAGGTGCCACCGGGGAGCTGTTTTTT.